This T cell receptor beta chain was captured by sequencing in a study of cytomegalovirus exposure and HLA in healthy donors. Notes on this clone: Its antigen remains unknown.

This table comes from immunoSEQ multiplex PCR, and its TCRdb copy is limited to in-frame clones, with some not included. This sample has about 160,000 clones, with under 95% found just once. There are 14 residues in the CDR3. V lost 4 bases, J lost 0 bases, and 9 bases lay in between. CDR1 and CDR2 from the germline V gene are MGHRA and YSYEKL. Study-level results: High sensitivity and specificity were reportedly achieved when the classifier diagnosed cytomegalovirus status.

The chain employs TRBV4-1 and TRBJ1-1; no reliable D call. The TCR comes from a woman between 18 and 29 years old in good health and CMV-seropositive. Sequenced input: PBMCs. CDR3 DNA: TGCGCCAGCAGCCGCCGAGGAATGAACACTGAAGCTTTCTTT. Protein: CASSRRGMNTEAFF.